These T cell receptor beta chains were read from a single sample in a study of T-cell reconstitution after alpha-beta-depleted transplantation in children. In TCRdb, the PCR reads were re-called with MiXCR into one record per CDR3 protein. The sample holds around 960,000 distinct CDR3 sequences, about 29% seen once. The sequencing used PBMCs, mostly from graft donor cells, collected 360 days after TCRalphabeta/CD19-depleted stem cell transplant. These receptors were taken from a boy younger than two who had a stem cell transplant for SCID, so the T cells may come from the graft donor. The CDR3 runs from the conserved cysteine through the conserved F or W. Each record gives: V gene, D gene, clone size, J gene, CDR3 DNA, CDR3 protein. D genes are given only for firm matches. Not all rows give a size; the values are once, few, many and, for expanded clones, a class.

>TRBV12-3/TRBV12-4|NA|NA|TRBJ2-2
TGTGCCAGCAGTTTAATGCCTGGGCTGGGCGAAGAGCTGTTTTTT
CASSLMPGLGEELFF
>TRBV5-6|NA|NA|TRBJ2-7
TGTGCCAGCAGCTTGCAAACCGACAGTGCATCCTACGAGCAGTACTTC
CASSLQTDSASYEQYF
>TRBV12-3/TRBV12-4|NA|NA|TRBJ1-4
TGTGCCAGCAGTTTTGGAGGGCTCAGGGAAAAACTGTTTTTT
CASSFGGLREKLFF
>TRBV4-1|TRBD1|many|TRBJ2-1
TGCGCCAGCAGCCCTAACAGGGGGAATGAGCAGTTCTTC
CASSPNRGNEQFF
>TRBV7-3|TRBD2|NA|TRBJ2-1
TGTGCCAGCAGCGGCCTAGCGGGGGGCTACAATGAGCAGTTCTTC
CASSGLAGGYNEQFF
>TRBV20-1|TRBD2|NA|TRBJ2-1
TGCAGTGCTCGACTAGCGGCCGAGTTCTTC
CSARLAAEFF
>TRBV5-1|NA|NA|TRBJ2-3
TGCGCCAGCACAACAGGGAGTAGTAGTGGGGATACGCAGTATTTT
CASTTGSSSGDTQYF
>TRBV28|NA|many|TRBJ2-5
TGTGCCAGCAGTTCAACGAAGGAGACCCAGTACTTC
CASSSTKETQYF
>TRBV7-2|TRBD2|many|TRBJ2-3
TGTGCCAGCAGCTTAGTACGGGGGGGCACAGATACGCAGTATTTT
CASSLVRGGTDTQYF
>TRBV10-3|NA|NA|TRBJ2-6
TGTGCCATCAGTAAACAGGATCCTAGCTCTGGGGCCAACGTCCTGACTTTC
CAISKQDPSSGANVLTF
>TRBV4-1|TRBD1|many|TRBJ1-1
TGCGCCAGCAGCCAGCCAAACCAGGGGGACACTGAAGCTTTCTTT
CASSQPNQGDTEAFF
>TRBV20-1|NA|NA|TRBJ1-4
TGCAGTGCTAGAGAGATTCCGACAGGTCGGAGTGAAAAACTGTTTTTT
CSAREIPTGRSEKLFF
>TRBV12-3/TRBV12-4|TRBD1|few|TRBJ2-2
TGTGCCAGCAGTTTAAGTTGGGCAGGGGGTACTATAAGGGAGCTGTTTTTT
CASSLSWAGGTIRELFF
>TRBV7-2|NA|NA|TRBJ2-7
TGTGCCAGCAGCTTAGATGGTGGGGGGTCCACCTACGAGCAGTACTTC
CASSLDGGGSTYEQYF
>TRBV5-6|NA|many|TRBJ2-1
TGTGCCAGCAGTCCCTGGGGCGGCTACTACAATGAGCAGTTCTTC
CASSPWGGYYNEQFF
>TRBV10-3|TRBD1|NA|TRBJ1-5
TGTGCCATCAGGGCGACAGGGAATCAGCCCCAGCATTTT
CAIRATGNQPQHF
>TRBV11-1|TRBD1|NA|TRBJ2-5
TGTGCCAGCAGCTCGACAGGGCATCCACAAGAGACCCAGTACTTC
CASSSTGHPQETQYF
>TRBV7-8|NA|NA|TRBJ1-3
TGTGCCAGCAGCTCAGCCGCTGGGGCGGGAAACACCATATATTTT
CASSSAAGAGNTIYF
>TRBV20-1|NA|few|TRBJ2-7
TGCAGTGCTAGAGATGGCCGAAATGGCGAGCAGTACTTC
CSARDGRNGEQYF
>TRBV6-5|NA|NA|TRBJ2-3
TGTGCCAGCAGTTACATCGGGGGCACAGATACGCAGTATTTT
CASSYIGGTDTQYF
>TRBV12-3/TRBV12-4|NA|NA|TRBJ2-7
TGTGCCAGCAGTCCTGGGCTCCACGAGCAGTACTTC
CASSPGLHEQYF